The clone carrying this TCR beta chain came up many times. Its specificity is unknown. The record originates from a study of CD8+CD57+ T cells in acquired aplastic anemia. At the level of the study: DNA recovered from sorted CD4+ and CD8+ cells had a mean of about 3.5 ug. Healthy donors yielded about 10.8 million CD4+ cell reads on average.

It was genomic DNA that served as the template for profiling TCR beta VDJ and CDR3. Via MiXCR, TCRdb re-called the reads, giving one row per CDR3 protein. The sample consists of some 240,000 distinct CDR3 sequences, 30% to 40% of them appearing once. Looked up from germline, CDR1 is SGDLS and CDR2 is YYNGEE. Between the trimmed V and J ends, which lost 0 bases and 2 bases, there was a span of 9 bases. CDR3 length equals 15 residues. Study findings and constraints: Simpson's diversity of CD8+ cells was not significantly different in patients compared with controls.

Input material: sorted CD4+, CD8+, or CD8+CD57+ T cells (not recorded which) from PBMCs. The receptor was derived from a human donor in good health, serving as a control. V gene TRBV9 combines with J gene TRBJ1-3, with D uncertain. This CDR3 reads CASSVGGGPGNTIYF. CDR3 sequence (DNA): TGTGCCAGCAGCGTAGGAGGAGGGCCTGGAAACACCATATATTTT.